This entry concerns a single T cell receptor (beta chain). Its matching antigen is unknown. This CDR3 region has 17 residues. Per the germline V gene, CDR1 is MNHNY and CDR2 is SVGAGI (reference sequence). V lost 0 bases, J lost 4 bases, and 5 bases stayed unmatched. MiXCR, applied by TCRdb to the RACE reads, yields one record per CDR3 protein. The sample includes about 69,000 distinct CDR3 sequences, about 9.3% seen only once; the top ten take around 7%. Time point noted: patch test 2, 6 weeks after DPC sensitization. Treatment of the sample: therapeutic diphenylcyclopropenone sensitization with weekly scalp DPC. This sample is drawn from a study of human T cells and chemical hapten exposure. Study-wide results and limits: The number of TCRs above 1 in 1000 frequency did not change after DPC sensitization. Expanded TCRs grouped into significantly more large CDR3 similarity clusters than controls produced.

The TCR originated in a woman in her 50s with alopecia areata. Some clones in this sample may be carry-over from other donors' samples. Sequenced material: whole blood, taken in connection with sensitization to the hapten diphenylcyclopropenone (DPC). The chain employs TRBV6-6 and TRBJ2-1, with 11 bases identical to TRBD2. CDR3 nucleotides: TGTGCCAGCAGTTACTCTCCGACTAGCGGGATTTACAATGAGCAGTTCTTC. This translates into CASSYSPTSGIYNEQFF.